This entry lists 21 T cell receptor beta chains sequenced from one sample in a study of cytomegalovirus exposure and HLA in healthy donors. Vbeta (60) and Jbeta (13) primers were used in the PCR. Data came from immunoSEQ multiplex PCR; TCRdb stores just in-frame clones and leaves some out. Of some 35,000 clones listed, 55% to 75% are singletons. The sequencing input was PBMCs. The receptor set was obtained from a man aged 25 to 45 in good health and CMV-seronegative.

In nucleotides, the CDR3 is TGCGCCAGCAGCTTGGGGACAGGGGGAAGGACTGAAGCTTTCTTT. It codes for CASSLGTGGRTEAFF. The gene calls are TRBV5-1 and TRBJ1-1; 10 bases are a match to TRBD1. The CDR3 length is 15 residues. Per the germline V gene, CDR1 is SGHRS and CDR2 is YFSETQ. With V trimmed by 0 bases and J by 5 bases, 4 bases remained unmatched.

The rearrangement joins TRBV13 to TRBJ2-1, with TRBD1 matching 7 bases. CDR1 PRHDT and CDR2 FYEKMQ come from the germline V gene (reference sequence). There are 13 residues in the CDR3. Trimming at V came to 7 bases and at J to 9 bases, leaving 9 bases not matched to a gene. CDR3 region: CASTADRFGEQFF. The CDR3 region has the DNA TGTGCCAGCACGGCGGACAGGTTTGGTGAGCAGTTCTTC.

In this sample, this clone turned up a few times. The chain uses TRBV6-5 and TRBJ1-2; the match to TRBD1 covers 10 bases. Trimming took 6 bases from V and 8 from J; bases not matched to a gene: 9. Germline CDR1 is MNHEY and CDR2 is SVGAGI. The CDR3 extends over 14 amino acids. The CDR3 region is CASRDRDRGLGYTF. CDR3 coding DNA: TGTGCCAGCAGGGACAGGGACAGGGGTTTGGGCTACACCTTC.

This chain connects TRBV4-1 to TRBJ1-4; 9 positions agree with TRBD1. Trimming removed 1 base from V and 8 bases from J; junction bases left unmatched: 5. This CDR3 spans 15 amino acids. Germline loops: CDR1 MGHRA, CDR2 YSYEKL. The CDR3 region is CASSQAGTGKEKLFF. The CDR3 bases are TGCGCCAGCAGCCAAGCCGGGACAGGGAAAGAAAAACTGTTTTTT.

The chain uses TRBV10-2 and TRBJ1-1, with 7 positions matching TRBD1. The CDR3 has 15 residues. Germline V gene lookup returns CDR1 WSHSY and CDR2 SAAADI. The J segment lost 1 base and the V segment lost 5 bases, leaving 7 bases of the junction unmatched. CDR3 loop: CASSSRQGENTEAFF. The DNA of the CDR3 is TGCGCCAGCAGTAGCAGACAGGGAGAGAACACTGAAGCTTTCTTT.

The gene calls are TRBV2 and TRBJ1-4; 10 bases match TRBD1. The V and J ends lost 7 bases and 2 bases, in that order; junction bases with no gene match: 10. The CDR3 is made up of 17 amino acids. CDR1 and CDR2 (germline): SNHLY, FYNNEI. This CDR3 is CASKTDRGPRTNEKLFF. The DNA of the CDR3 is TGTGCCAGCAAGACTGACAGGGGGCCGCGGACTAATGAAAAACTGTTTTTT.

The chain joins TRBV5-4 to TRBJ2-3, with D tentatively TRBD2 (6 bases). Trimming stripped 4 bases from V and 1 base from J, with 13 bases between. The CDR3 consists of 15 residues. From germline, CDR1 is SGHNT and CDR2 YYREEE (reference sequence). CDR3 amino acids: CASSTGLHGTDTQYF. The CDR3 coding sequence is TGTGCCAGCAGCACCGGACTACACGGCACAGATACGCAGTATTTT.

This rearrangement joins TRBV29-1 to TRBJ2-7; 11 bases agree with TRBD2. In germline, CDR1 is SQVTM, CDR2 ANQGSEA. The CDR3 has 11 residues. Germline trimming cut 7 bases from V and 6 bases from J; bases unmatched to any gene: 2. CDR3 coding DNA: TGCAGCGCTGGGACTAGCGGCGAGCAGTACTTC. Its translation: CSAGTSGEQYF.

By share of the sample, this clone is medium-sized. This CDR3 reads CASSQTGGGIQYF. CDR3 in DNA: TGTGCCAGCAGCCAGACAGGGGGCGGCATTCAGTACTTC. This sequence joins TRBV7-9 and TRBJ2-4; 10 bases fit TRBD1. The CDR3 has 13 amino acids. In germline, CDR1 is SEHNR, CDR2 FQNEAQ (reference sequence). V was pared by 5 bases and J by 9 bases, with 4 bases of the junction left unmatched.

This sequence joins TRBV5-1 and TRBJ2-7; 9 nucleotides align to TRBD1. Trimming cost V 2 bases and J 3 bases; bases outside gene matches: 6. This CDR3 has 15 amino acids. Germline V lookup: CDR1 SGHRS, CDR2 YFSETQ. The CDR3 loop reads CASSFQDRGIYEQYF. CDR3 bases: TGCGCCAGCAGCTTCCAAGACAGGGGGATCTACGAGCAGTACTTC.

This clone has only a few counts. The genes are TRBV4-1 and TRBJ1-3, with D maybe TRBD1 (5 bases). The germline V gene encodes CDR1 MGHRA and CDR2 YSYEKL. This CDR3 comprises 18 residues. Deletions cut 0 bases from V and 4 bases from J, with 19 bases between. CDR3 residues: CASSQEGVQGGIGNTIYF. DNA for the CDR3: TGCGCCAGCAGCCAAGAAGGTGTGCAGGGAGGTATCGGAAACACCATATATTTT.

The V gene is TRBV29-1, the J gene TRBJ2-3; 9 bases line up with TRBD2. Germline-derived CDR1 and CDR2 are SQVTM and ANQGSEA. The trim removed 1 base at V and 1 base at J, leaving 3 bases unmatched. The CDR3 is 15 amino acids. CDR3 sequence reads: CSVEVLAGGTDTQYF. DNA of the CDR3: TGCAGCGTTGAAGTGTTAGCGGGGGGCACAGATACGCAGTATTTT.

The V call is TRBV7-2, the J call TRBJ1-1; D unclear. V was clipped by 6 bases and J by 1 base, with 12 bases between them. Germline-derived CDR1 and CDR2 are SGHTA and FQGNSA. This CDR3 comprises 14 residues. CDR3 sequence reads: CASSPMAGNTEAFF. The CDR3, as DNA: TGTGCCAGCAGTCCTATGGCAGGGAACACTGAAGCTTTCTTT.

The genes are TRBV6-5 and TRBJ2-1, with 10 bases fitting TRBD2. Germline CDR1 MNHEY, CDR2 SVGAGI. The CDR3 has 14 residues. J lost 8 bases, V lost 6 bases, and 7 bases had no gene match. The CDR3 region is CASSQAGGGYEQFF. The CDR3 DNA reads as TGTGCCAGCAGCCAAGCGGGAGGGGGCTATGAGCAGTTCTTC.

Only one count was recorded for this clone. The CDR3 loop reads CASSQSGEGSPLHF. The CDR3 nucleotides read TGCGCCAGCAGCCAAAGTGGGGAGGGTTCACCCCTCCACTTT. This chain connects TRBV4-3 to TRBJ1-6; no reliable D call. Germline CDR1 LGHNA, CDR2 YSLEER. The length of the CDR3 is 14 residues. The ends were cut back, 2 bases at V and 9 bases at J, with 11 bases in the middle.

The chain recombines TRBV6-1 with TRBJ1-1, with D maybe TRBD1 (5 bases). CDR1 is MNHNS, CDR2 SASEGT, per germline. The V gene lost 3 bases and the J gene lost 10 bases, with 18 bases spanning the gap. This CDR3 has 14 residues. The CDR3 here is CASSDPPGGRGAFF. CDR3 in DNA: TGTGCCAGCAGTGATCCCCCCGGGGGGAGGGGAGCTTTCTTT.

A single count supports this clone. The DNA of the CDR3 is TGTGCCAGCTTAGACGGGAGCGGGTCAGATACGCAGTATTTT. Amino acids: CASLDGSGSDTQYF. This chain links TRBV5-4 with TRBJ2-3, with a possible D match to TRBD2 (6 bases). The CDR3 totals 14 residues. Per the germline V gene, CDR1 is SGHNT and CDR2 is YYREEE (reference sequence). Deletions cut 7 bases from V and 4 bases from J, with 16 bases between.

The chain combines TRBV9 with TRBJ2-7; 8 bases align to TRBD2. The V segment lost 4 bases and the J segment 0 bases; nucleotides outside the gene matches: 3. The CDR3 contains 14 residues. The germline CDR1 and CDR2 sequences are SGDLS and YYNGEE. CDR3 region: CASSTSGSSYEQYF. In nucleotides, the CDR3 is TGTGCCAGCAGCACAAGCGGGAGCTCCTACGAGCAGTACTTC.

V and J are TRBV10-3 and TRBJ2-7; TRBD1 aligns across 11 bases. The CDR3 extends over 13 amino acids. Per germline, CDR1 ENHRY and CDR2 SYGVKD. The V gene end was trimmed by 4 bases and the J gene end by 5 bases; junction bases not matched to a gene: 1. The CDR3 sequence is CAISGTGGHEQYF. The CDR3 DNA reads TGTGCCATCAGTGGGACAGGGGGCCACGAGCAGTACTTC.

This clone was detected only a few times. This sequence joins TRBV2 and TRBJ1-1; 7 bases align to TRBD1. The CDR3 runs to 11 residues. The germline CDR1 and CDR2 sequences are SNHLY and FYNNEI. Germline trimming cut 7 bases from V and 9 bases from J; bases unmatched to any gene: 5. CDR3 loop: CASIETGQAFF. The CDR3 DNA reads as TGTGCCAGCATTGAGACAGGGCAAGCTTTCTTT.

The genes are TRBV27 and TRBJ1-2; tentative D call: TRBD1 (5 bases). The germline gives CDR1 MNHEY, CDR2 SMNVEV (reference sequence). V was trimmed by 5 bases and J by 2 bases, leaving 12 bases between them. This CDR3 is 14 amino acids long. As DNA, the CDR3 is TGTGCCAGCAGTATGCGACAGCAAAACTATGGCTACACCTTC. Translating gives CASSMRQQNYGYTF.